This entry concerns a single T cell receptor (beta chain). Its target is unknown. This sample was taken from a study of shared clonotypes between healthy human individuals. General study results and limits: Limited genetic and exposure-history diversity came from having few donors.

The CDR3 sequence is 15 residues long. Unmatched junction bases numbered 10, after V lost 4 bases and J lost 9 bases. From germline, CDR1 is MGHRA and CDR2 YSYEKL. The assay used deep level. Each PCR replicate run on unsorted PBMC took in approximately 310 ng DNA, tens of thousands of T cell genomes. Original processing notes: Filtering differed for immunoSEQ, which gave only junction sequences without quality scores. Sequenced by immunoSEQ multiplex PCR; TCRdb stores in-frame clones only, minus some. V, J and clone size reflect that table, while D and trimming were determined from the DNA. The repertoire holds 450,000 to 600,000 clones, with 79% as singletons.

The rearrangement links TRBV4-1 to TRBJ2-1; 9 bases match TRBD2. This receptor was obtained from a woman in her thirties or forties in good health. Some clones in this sample may be carry-over from other donors' samples. Sequencing was done on a sample of PBMCs. The CDR3 nucleotides read TGCGCCAGCAGCCCCGGTAGCGGGGGAAGTCGTGAGCAGTTCTTC. It translates to CASSPGSGGSREQFF.